The T cell receptor (beta chain) under discussion was sequenced for a study of blood T cell repertoires in COVID-19. Source study methods: How many nucleated cells were present was estimated from reference gene primer amplification. Data came from immunoSEQ multiplex PCR; TCRdb stores just in-frame clones and leaves some out. That table is the source of V, J and clone size, and D and trimming were worked out from the DNA. Found here are 150,000 to 200,000 clones, around 81% of them singletons; the top ten hold approximately 5.4%. Germline V gives CDR1 MGHRA, CDR2 YSYEKL. The trim removed 4 bases at V and 9 bases at J, leaving 2 bases unmatched. CDR3 length equals 13 residues. Participants were aged roughly 18 to 90 years, lived in 20 to 25 US areas, and enrolled virtually. Assignments of participants to cohorts depended upon their own reported clinical history. For recovered donors of Cohort 3, there were two negative PCRs, clearance, or symptom resolution.

Input material: PBMCs or T cells enriched from blood (not recorded which). The TCR sequence derives from a man aged 35 to 55 who had recovered from COVID-19. The J gene is TRBJ2-1, the V gene TRBV4-1; the match to TRBD2 covers 11 bases. For the CDR3, the DNA is TGCGCCAGCAGCCTTAGCGGGGGGGCTGAGCAGTTCTTC. This codes for CASSLSGGAEQFF.